The 2 T cell receptor beta chains below come from one sample, sequenced in a study of cytomegalovirus exposure and HLA in healthy donors. Primers: 60 Vbeta forward and 13 Jbeta reverse. Produced via immunoSEQ multiplex PCR; TCRdb's table is partial and in-frame only. The sample yields 75,000 to 90,000 clones, around 73% seen once. The source material was PBMCs. The receptors originated from a man aged 50-60 years in good health and CMV-seronegative.

The CDR3 nucleotides are TGTGCCAGCAGCTTAGGCGGGGGCCTACTTAATGAGCAGTTCTTC. Amino acid sequence: CASSLGGGLLNEQFF. The J gene is TRBJ2-1, the V gene TRBV7-2; tentative D call: TRBD2 (7 bases). CDR1 SGHTA and CDR2 FQGNSA come from the germline V gene. Trimming cost V 1 base and J 7 bases, with 14 bases left between them. This CDR3 has 15 residues.

V and J are TRBV27 and TRBJ1-2, with D possibly being TRBD1 (5 bases). V was clipped by 5 bases and J by 2 bases, with 15 bases between them. From germline, CDR1 is MNHEY and CDR2 SMNVEV (reference sequence). The CDR3 runs 15 residues. The CDR3 DNA sequence: TGTGCCAGCAGTAGGGAGGGGAACCTGAACTATGGCTACACCTTC. It encodes CASSREGNLNYGYTF.